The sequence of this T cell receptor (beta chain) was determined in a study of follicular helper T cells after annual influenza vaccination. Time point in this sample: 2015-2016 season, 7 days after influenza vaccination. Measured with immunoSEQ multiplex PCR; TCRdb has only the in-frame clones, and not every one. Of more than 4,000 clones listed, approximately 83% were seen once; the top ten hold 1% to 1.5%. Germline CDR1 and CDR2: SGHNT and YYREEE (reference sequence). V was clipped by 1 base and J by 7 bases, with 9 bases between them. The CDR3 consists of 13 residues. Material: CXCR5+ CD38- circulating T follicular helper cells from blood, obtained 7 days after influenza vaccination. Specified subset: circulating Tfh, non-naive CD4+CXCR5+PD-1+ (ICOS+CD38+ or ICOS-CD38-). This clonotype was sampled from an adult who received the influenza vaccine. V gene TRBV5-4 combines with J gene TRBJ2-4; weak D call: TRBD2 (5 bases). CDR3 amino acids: CASSLMTKNIQYF. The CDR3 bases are TGTGCCAGCAGCTTGATGACTAAGAACATTCAGTACTTC.